The 17 T cell receptor beta chains below all came from one sample that was sequenced in a study of spatial heterogeneity in lung cancer. Regarding time point: sample taken at primary tumor resection. Via MiXCR, TCRdb re-called the 5' RACE reads, giving one row per CDR3 protein. The data show over 50,000 distinct CDR3 sequences, under 7.5% seen once. Sequences were derived from PBMCs, sampled at surgery. These TCRs come from a female donor with early-stage non-small cell lung cancer.

This clonotype was seen many times. This chain links TRBV7-2 with TRBJ2-5; either TRBD1 or TRBD2 may fit D (6 bases each). The CDR3 is 15 residues long. Germline CDR1 is SGHTA and CDR2 is FQGNSA. V was trimmed by 6 bases and J by 3 bases, leaving 17 bases between them. The CDR3: CASSLYGGREETQYF. The CDR3 bases are TGTGCCAGCAGTCTTTACGGGGGCCGGGAAGAGACCCAGTACTTC.

This clonotype was found many times. This sequence joins TRBV2 and TRBJ1-4; perhaps TRBD1 as D (6 bases). The CDR3 consists of 14 residues. Trimming took off 6 bases at V and 8 bases at J, with 16 bases between the two ends. Germline V gives CDR1 SNHLY, CDR2 FYNNEI. CDR3 DNA sequence: TGTGCCAGCAGGGCACAGGGAGGTGGCGAAAAACTGTTTTTT. It translates to CASRAQGGGEKLFF.

This clonotype was seen repeatedly, ten times or more. The V call is TRBV28, the J call TRBJ1-5, with 7 bases matching TRBD1. V shed 7 bases, J shed 1 base, and the junction held 10 bases outside the gene matches. CDR3 size: 16 residues. Per the germline V gene, CDR1 is MDHEN and CDR2 is SYDVKM. The CDR3 DNA reads TGTGCCAGCAACTTCCCCCAGGGGGTAAGCAATCAGCCCCAGCATTTT. Translating gives CASNFPQGVSNQPQHF.

This clonotype came up many times. The V call is TRBV18, the J call TRBJ2-5, with 8 bases aligning to TRBD2. The CDR3 totals 18 residues. Losses at the gene ends were 2 bases for V and 2 bases for J; bases not matched to a gene: 13. Germline V CDR1 and CDR2: KGHSH, LQKENI. As DNA, the CDR3 is TGTGCCAGCTCACCATCACTTTCTAGCGGGCATCCACAAGAGACCCAGTACTTC. It encodes CASSPSLSSGHPQETQYF. The whole variable domain, remainder taken from reference TRBV18 and TRBJ2-5, is NAGVMQNPRHLVRRRGQEARLRCSPMKGHSHVYWYRQLPEEGLKFMVYLQKENIIDESGMPKERFSAEFPKEGPSILRIQQVVRGDSAAYFCASSPSLSSGHPQETQYFGPGTRLLVL.

This clonotype was detected ten times or more. The chain combines TRBV28 with TRBJ1-2, with 11 bases identical to TRBD1. After removal of 6 bases from V and 7 bases from J, the junction contained 4 bases not matched to a gene. The CDR3 has 13 residues. Germline V lookup: CDR1 MDHEN, CDR2 SYDVKM. CDR3 nucleotides: TGTGCCAGCAGCGCCGGGACAGGGGGTGGCTACACCTTC. It specifies CASSAGTGGGYTF.

The chain joins TRBV27 to TRBJ2-1; TRBD1 matches at 12 bases. The V and J ends lost 5 bases and 9 bases, in that order; junction bases with no gene match: 5. The CDR3 contains 14 residues. The V gene's germline CDR1 is MNHEY and CDR2 SMNVEV (reference sequence). CDR3 in amino acids: CASSPGTGGAEQFF. In DNA form, the CDR3 reads TGTGCCAGCAGTCCCGGGACAGGGGGCGCTGAGCAGTTCTTC.

J is TRBJ1-5 and V is TRBV10-2; 8 positions agree with TRBD1. J lost 6 bases, V lost 8 bases, and 9 bases had no gene match. Germline values: CDR1 WSHSY, CDR2 SAAADI. The CDR3 totals 14 residues. The CDR3 here is CASCPTGGFQPQHF. The CDR3 coding sequence is TGCGCCAGCTGCCCTACAGGGGGGTTTCAGCCCCAGCATTTT.

This clonotype was observed at least ten times. This chain connects TRBV5-1 to TRBJ1-2; TRBD1 might be the D (5 bases). There are 16 residues in the CDR3. V was trimmed by 4 bases and J by 0 bases, leaving 16 bases between them. CDR1 is SGHRS, CDR2 YFSETQ, per germline. The CDR3 region has the DNA TGCGCCAGCAGCCCGAGGGGATCAGGGACTAACTATGGCTACACCTTC. This translates into CASSPRGSGTNYGYTF.

This clonotype has at least ten counts. The chain is built from TRBV7-2 and TRBJ2-3; D is perhaps TRBD1 or TRBD2 (7 bases each). Germline lookup yields CDR1 SGHTA and CDR2 FQGNSA. V was clipped by 8 bases and J by 3 bases, with 12 bases between them. This CDR3 comprises 13 residues. This chain's CDR3 is CASLQGGTDTQYF. The CDR3 nucleotides are TGTGCCAGCCTCCAGGGGGGGACAGATACGCAGTATTTT.

This rearrangement joins TRBV3-1 to TRBJ2-2; D may be TRBD2 (5 bases). V gave up 1 base and J gave up 5 bases, with 11 bases separating them. CDR3 length equals 15 residues. Per the germline V gene, CDR1 is LGHDT and CDR2 is YNNKEL (reference sequence). The CDR3 reads CASSQGQGSTGELFF. The CDR3 DNA follows: TGTGCCAGCAGCCAAGGCCAAGGGAGTACCGGGGAGCTGTTTTTT.

This clonotype was seen ten or more times. The V call is TRBV12-3 or TRBV12-4, the J call TRBJ2-3; D uncertain. The CDR3 is 13 residues long. Trimming stripped 3 bases from V and 6 bases from J, with 10 bases between. CDR3 sequence: CASSLPGSDTQYF. The CDR3, as DNA: TGTGCCAGCAGTTTGCCCGGGTCGGATACGCAGTATTTT.

The V and J genes are TRBV7-9 and TRBJ1-1; no reliable D call. V was shortened by 3 bases and J by 5 bases, with 16 bases between the two germline ends. Germline V gene data show CDR1 as SEHNR and CDR2 as FQNEAQ (reference sequence). The CDR3 contains 15 residues. CDR3 region: CASSLSNTGETEAFF. The CDR3 DNA reads as TGTGCCAGCAGCTTGTCTAACACCGGAGAAACTGAAGCTTTCTTT.

This clonotype was counted at least ten times. The chain employs TRBV11-1 and TRBJ2-5; D unresolved. This CDR3 region has 14 residues. The V gene lost 5 bases and the J gene lost 7 bases, with 17 bases spanning the gap. The V gene's germline CDR1 is SGHAT and CDR2 FQDESV (reference sequence). The CDR3 DNA is TGTGCCAGCAGCCCCAGACACATGAAGGCGACCCAGTACTTC. Translating it yields CASSPRHMKATQYF.

This clonotype was found many times. The V and J genes are TRBV25-1 and TRBJ2-1, with 8 positions matching TRBD1. CDR1 is MGHDK, CDR2 SYGVNS, per germline. The CDR3 sequence is 14 residues long. The J segment lost 4 bases and the V segment lost 4 bases, leaving 3 bases of the junction unmatched. The CDR3 sequence is CASSGQGAYNEQFF. The CDR3 coding sequence is TGTGCCAGCAGTGGGCAGGGGGCGTACAATGAGCAGTTCTTC. The full variable domain, its missing parts supplied by reference TRBV25-1 and TRBJ2-1, is EADIYQTPRYLVIGTGKKITLECSQTMGHDKMYWYQQDPGMELHLIHYSYGVNSTEKGDLSSESTVSRIRTEHFPLTLESARPSHTSQYLCASSGQGAYNEQFFGPGTRLTVL.

V gene TRBV6-1 combines with J gene TRBJ2-7, with 12 bases that match TRBD2. CDR1 is MNHNS and CDR2 is SASEGT in the germline V gene. This CDR3 spans 14 amino acids. J lost 4 bases, V lost 7 bases, and 5 bases had no gene match. In nucleotides, the CDR3 is TGTGCCAGCACACGACTAGCGGGAGATTACGAGCAGTACTTC. Protein: CASTRLAGDYEQYF.

The rearrangement joins TRBV2 to TRBJ2-6, with no clear D. Germline-derived CDR1 and CDR2 are SNHLY and FYNNEI. The V and J ends lost 4 bases and 9 bases respectively, with 7 bases between them. This CDR3 has 12 residues. The CDR3 reads CASSVDGNVLTF. For the CDR3, the DNA is TGTGCCAGCAGTGTGGACGGCAACGTCCTGACTTTC.

Regarding this clonotype: A much more abundant neighbour one base away suggests this may be a read error. This rearrangement joins TRBV18 to TRBJ1-5; perhaps TRBD1 as D (6 bases). The CDR3 length is 13 residues. Per the germline V gene, CDR1 is KGHSH and CDR2 is LQKENI. V was cut by 8 bases and J by 2 bases, with 10 bases left in between. In DNA, the CDR3 is TGTGCCAGCCAGAACAGGGGCAATCAGCCCCAGCATTTT. Encoded protein: CASQNRGNQPQHF.